The rows below give T cell receptor beta chains drawn from one sample of a study of CD8+ T cells in alopecia areata. Some clones are missing from TCRdb's copy, which holds only in-frame ones; the method was immunoSEQ multiplex PCR. This table holds fewer than 8,000 clones, 64% found once. The sample in question was skin, obtained at week 4, from a patient treated with tofacitinib. All receptors derive from a human donor with alopecia areata. The conserved cysteine and the conserved F or W are not part of the CDR3 here. Each record gives: V gene, CDR3 protein.

v_gene: TRBV5-4; CDR3aa: ASSRAASSNEKLF
v_gene: TRBV27; CDR3aa: ASSTRGQGVVGYT
v_gene: TRBV27; CDR3aa: ASRALAGGSDTQY
v_gene: TRBV7-6; CDR3aa: ASSLDRASVLT
v_gene: TRBV28; CDR3aa: ASRMGSVRTSEQF
v_gene: TRBV15; CDR3aa: ATSIGTSGSDTQY
v_gene: TRBV10-3; CDR3aa: AISEKQGAEQF
v_gene: TRBV7-3; CDR3aa: ASSLLASGELF
v_gene: TRBV7-7; CDR3aa: ASSSPQSRANVLT
v_gene: TRBV7-3; CDR3aa: ASSWGQGGTGELF
v_gene: TRBV7-2; CDR3aa: ASSEERGGYNEQF
v_gene: TRBV28; CDR3aa: ASSSQIRMVAGVLDTQY
v_gene: TRBV6-5; CDR3aa: ASSHRDGSYEQY
v_gene: TRBV28; CDR3aa: ASSPGTTNPNEQF
v_gene: TRBV5-1; CDR3aa: ASSLDHRGRWSSTDTQY
v_gene: TRBV4-3; CDR3aa: ASSQELSGGRETQY
v_gene: TRBV6-1; CDR3aa: ASSERAGGTNTGELF
v_gene: TRBV21-1; CDR3aa: ASRNLIANTIRTEAF
v_gene: TRBV19; CDR3aa: ASSPSGTQGGYGYT
v_gene: TRBV5-4; CDR3aa: ASSQGQSSGNTIY
v_gene: TRBV29-1; CDR3aa: SVGETQY
v_gene: TRBV5-1; CDR3aa: ASSFTTGAKLYNEQF
v_gene: TRBV14; CDR3aa: ASSQVWSTGEQF
v_gene: TRBV25-1; CDR3aa: ASSEGQGANYGYT
v_gene: TRBV28; CDR3aa: ASSFASGGVDTQY
v_gene: TRBV18; CDR3aa: ASSPQGAGANVLT
v_gene: TRBV21-1; CDR3aa: ASSTLDPAPPSY
v_gene: TRBV5-1; CDR3aa: ASSLVSESGNTIY
v_gene: TRBV5-1; CDR3aa: ASSLNPSRGETQY
v_gene: TRBV7-3; CDR3aa: ASSPGTGRGYGYT
v_gene: TRBV7-2; CDR3aa: ASSSRGASGGNTIY
v_gene: TRBV7-2; CDR3aa: ASSLDPTSGTEQY
v_gene: TRBV2; CDR3aa: ASSEVGTTGDTQY
v_gene: TRBV7-7; CDR3aa: ASSRSGEAF